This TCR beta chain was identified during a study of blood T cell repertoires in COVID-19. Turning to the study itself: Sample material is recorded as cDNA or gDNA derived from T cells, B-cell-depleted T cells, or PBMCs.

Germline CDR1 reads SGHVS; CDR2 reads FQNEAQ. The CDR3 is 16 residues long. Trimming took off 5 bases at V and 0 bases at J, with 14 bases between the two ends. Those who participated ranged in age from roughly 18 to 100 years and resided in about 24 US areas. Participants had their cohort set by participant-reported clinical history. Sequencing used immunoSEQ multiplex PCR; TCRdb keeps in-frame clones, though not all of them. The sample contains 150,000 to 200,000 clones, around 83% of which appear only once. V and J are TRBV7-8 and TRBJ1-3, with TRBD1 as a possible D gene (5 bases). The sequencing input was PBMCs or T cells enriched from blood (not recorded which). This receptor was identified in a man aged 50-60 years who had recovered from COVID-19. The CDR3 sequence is CASSQQPGSSGNTIYF. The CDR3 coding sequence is TGTGCCAGCAGCCAACAACCAGGGTCCTCTGGAAACACCATATATTTT.